This T cell receptor (beta chain) stems from a study of T cell changes during pregnancy in multiple sclerosis. TCRdb's table, derived via immunoSEQ multiplex PCR, lists solely in-frame clones and lacks some. The table includes approximately 88,000 clones, about 93% detected once. V shed 2 bases and J 2 bases; nucleotides not matched to a gene: 6. The V gene's germline CDR1 is MGHDK and CDR2 SYGVNS. The CDR3 runs 15 residues. The specimen was peripheral blood, collected in the third trimester of pregnancy. This rearrangement joins TRBV25-1 to TRBJ2-7; TRBD1 aligns across 7 bases. The receptor's source is a female donor with multiple sclerosis, enrolled in a pregnancy study. The CDR3 spells CASSEDDRETYEQYF. CDR3 bases: TGTGCCAGCAGTGAAGACGACAGGGAGACCTACGAGCAGTACTTC.